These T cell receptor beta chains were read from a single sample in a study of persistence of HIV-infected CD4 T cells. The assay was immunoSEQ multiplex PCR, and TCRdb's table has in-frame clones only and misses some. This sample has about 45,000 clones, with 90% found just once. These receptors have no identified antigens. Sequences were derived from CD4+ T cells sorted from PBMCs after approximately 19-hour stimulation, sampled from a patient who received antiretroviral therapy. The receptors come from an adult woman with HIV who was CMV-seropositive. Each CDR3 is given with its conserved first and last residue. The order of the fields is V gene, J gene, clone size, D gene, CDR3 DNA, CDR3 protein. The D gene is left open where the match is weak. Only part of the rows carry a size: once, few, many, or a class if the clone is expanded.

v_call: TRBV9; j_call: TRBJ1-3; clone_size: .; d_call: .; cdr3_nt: TGTGCCAGCGAACGTTCGCCGAACTCTGGAAACACCATATATTTT; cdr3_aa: CASERSPNSGNTIYF
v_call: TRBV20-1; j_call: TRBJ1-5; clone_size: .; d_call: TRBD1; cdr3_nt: TGCAGTGCTAGTCCCCCAACAGGGACAGTTTATCAGCCCCAGCATTTT; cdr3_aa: CSASPPTGTVYQPQHF
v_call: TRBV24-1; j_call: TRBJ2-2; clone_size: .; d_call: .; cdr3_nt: TGTGCCACCAGTTCCCTCGGGGACACCGACACCGGGGAGCTGTTTTTT; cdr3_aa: CATSSLGDTDTGELFF
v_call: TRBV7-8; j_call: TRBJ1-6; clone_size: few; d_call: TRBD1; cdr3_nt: TGTGCCAGCAGCTCCGGACAGGGGTATTCACCCCTCCACTTT; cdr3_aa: CASSSGQGYSPLHF
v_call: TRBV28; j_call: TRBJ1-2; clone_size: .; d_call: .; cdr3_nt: TGTGCCAGCAGTTATGGAGGGGCAGCTCCCGCCGATGGCTACACCTTC; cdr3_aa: CASSYGGAAPADGYTF
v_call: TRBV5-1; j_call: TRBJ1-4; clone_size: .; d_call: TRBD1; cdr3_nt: TGCGCCAGCAGCTTGTCAACAGGGGGCGGTTCTGAAAAACTGTTTTTT; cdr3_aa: CASSLSTGGGSEKLFF
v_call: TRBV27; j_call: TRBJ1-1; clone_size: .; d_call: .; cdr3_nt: TGTGCCAGCAGTTTAAAGGGGTGGGGTAAGAACACTGAAGCTTTCTTT; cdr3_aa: CASSLKGWGKNTEAFF
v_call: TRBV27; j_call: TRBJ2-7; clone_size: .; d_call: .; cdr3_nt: TGTGCCAGCAGTTTATTGGGTCGCACGTTCGAGCAGTACTTC; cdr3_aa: CASSLLGRTFEQYF
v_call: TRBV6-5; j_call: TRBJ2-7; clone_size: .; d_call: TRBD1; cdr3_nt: TGTGCCAGCACCGCTCTCGGGACAGCCTCCTACGAGCAGTACTTC; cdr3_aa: CASTALGTASYEQYF
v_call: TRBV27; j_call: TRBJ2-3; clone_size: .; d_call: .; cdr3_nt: TGTGCCAGCAGTTTAGGGACAACAGATACGCAGTATTTT; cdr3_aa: CASSLGTTDTQYF
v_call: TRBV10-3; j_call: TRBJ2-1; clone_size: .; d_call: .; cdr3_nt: TGTGCCATCAGTGGGACACGGACTGAGCAGTTCTTC; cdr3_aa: CAISGTRTEQFF
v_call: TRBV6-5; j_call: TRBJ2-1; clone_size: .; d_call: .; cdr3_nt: TGTGCCAGCATCGATCAGGGTAAAAGGAATGAGCAGTTCTTC; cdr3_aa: CASIDQGKRNEQFF
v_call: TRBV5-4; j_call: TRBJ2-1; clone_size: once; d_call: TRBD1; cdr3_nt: TGTGCCAGCAGCCGACCGGACAGGCCCAATGAGCAGTTCTTC; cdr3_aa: CASSRPDRPNEQFF
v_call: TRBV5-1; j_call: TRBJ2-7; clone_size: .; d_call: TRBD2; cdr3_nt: TGCGCCAGCAGCCTGGGGACTAGCGGGAGTATCTACGAGCAGTACTTC; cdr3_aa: CASSLGTSGSIYEQYF
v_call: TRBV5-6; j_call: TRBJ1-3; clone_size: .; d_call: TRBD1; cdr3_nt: TGTGCCAGCAGCCCGGGACAGGGGGCTACTGGAAACACCATATATTTT; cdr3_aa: CASSPGQGATGNTIYF
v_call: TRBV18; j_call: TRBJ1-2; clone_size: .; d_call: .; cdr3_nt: TGTGCCAGCTCACCGAAGGGTAGCTATGGCTACACCTTC; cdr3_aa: CASSPKGSYGYTF
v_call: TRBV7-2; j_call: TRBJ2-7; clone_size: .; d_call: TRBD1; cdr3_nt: TGTGCCAGCAGCATCCGACAGGGAGTCTACGAGCAGTACTTC; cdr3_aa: CASSIRQGVYEQYF
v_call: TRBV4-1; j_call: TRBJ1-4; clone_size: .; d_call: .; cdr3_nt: TGCGCCAGCAGCCAAGATGTGACCAGTCTTGGTGAAAAACTGTTTTTT; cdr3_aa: CASSQDVTSLGEKLFF
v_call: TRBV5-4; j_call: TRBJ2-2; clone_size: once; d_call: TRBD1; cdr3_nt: TGTGCCAGCAGCCCCGGGACAGGTTTGAACACCGGGGAGCTGTTTTTT; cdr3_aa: CASSPGTGLNTGELFF
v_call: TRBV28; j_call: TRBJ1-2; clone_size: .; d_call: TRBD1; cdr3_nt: TGTGCCAGCAGTTTAACAGGGGTTAACTATGGCTACACCTTC; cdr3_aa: CASSLTGVNYGYTF
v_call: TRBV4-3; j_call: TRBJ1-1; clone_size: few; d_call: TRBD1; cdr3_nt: TGCGCCAGCAGCCAAGATTGGACAGGTACAGCTTTCTTT; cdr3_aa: CASSQDWTGTAFF
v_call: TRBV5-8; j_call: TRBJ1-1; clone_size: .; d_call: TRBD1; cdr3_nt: TGTGCCAGCAGCCATGACAGGGGCCTTACGTACACTGAAGCTTTCTTT; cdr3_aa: CASSHDRGLTYTEAFF
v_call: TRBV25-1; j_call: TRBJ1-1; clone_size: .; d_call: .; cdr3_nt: TGTGCCACGGGTCAAGGATCTGAAGCTTTCTTT; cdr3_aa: CATGQGSEAFF
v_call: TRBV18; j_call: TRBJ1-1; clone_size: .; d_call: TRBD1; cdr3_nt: TGTGCCAGCTCCCGGGACAGGAACACTGAAGCTTTCTTT; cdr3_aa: CASSRDRNTEAFF
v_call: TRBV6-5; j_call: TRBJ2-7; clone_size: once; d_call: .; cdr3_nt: TGTGCCAGCAGTTACTCGAACGAGCAGTACTTC; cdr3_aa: CASSYSNEQYF
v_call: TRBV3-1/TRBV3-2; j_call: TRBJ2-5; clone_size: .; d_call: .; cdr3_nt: TGTGCCAGCAGCTCGCACGGGGAGACCCAGTACTTC; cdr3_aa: CASSSHGETQYF
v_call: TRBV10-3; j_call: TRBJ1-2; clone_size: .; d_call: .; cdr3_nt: TGTGCCATCAGGGGCACGGCCTGGGCCTATGGCTACACCTTC; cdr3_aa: CAIRGTAWAYGYTF
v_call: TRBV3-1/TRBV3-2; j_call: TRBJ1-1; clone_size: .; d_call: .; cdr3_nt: TGTGCCAGCAGCTCGAGGGGGGAGGGGGGAAAGGAAGCTTTCTTT; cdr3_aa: CASSSRGEGGKEAFF
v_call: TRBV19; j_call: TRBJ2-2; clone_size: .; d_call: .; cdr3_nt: TGTGCCAGTAGTATAGGGACTTCCCGGGGCACCGGGGAGCTGTTTTTT; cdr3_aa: CASSIGTSRGTGELFF
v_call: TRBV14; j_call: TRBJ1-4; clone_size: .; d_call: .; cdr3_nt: TGTGCCAGCAGCCCCAGCCAAGAGTCTCTCTCCGGGGTTGGAAAACTGTTTTTT; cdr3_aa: CASSPSQESLSGVGKLFF
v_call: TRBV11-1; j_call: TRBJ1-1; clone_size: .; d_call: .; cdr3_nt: TGTGCCAGCAGCTTAGCGAGGGGGAACACTGAAGCTTTCTTT; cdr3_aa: CASSLARGNTEAFF
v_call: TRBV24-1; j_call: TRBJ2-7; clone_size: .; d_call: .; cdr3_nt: TGTGCCACCAGTGATGGAGGGGACTACGAGCAGTACTTC; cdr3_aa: CATSDGGDYEQYF
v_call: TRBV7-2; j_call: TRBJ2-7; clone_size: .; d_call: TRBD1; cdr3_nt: TGTGCCAGCAGCTTAGGGGACAGTCCCTACGAGCAGTACTTC; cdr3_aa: CASSLGDSPYEQYF
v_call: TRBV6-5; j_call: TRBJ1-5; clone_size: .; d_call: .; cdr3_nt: TGTGCCAGCAAGTGGTCTAGCAATCAGCCCCAGCATTTT; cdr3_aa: CASKWSSNQPQHF
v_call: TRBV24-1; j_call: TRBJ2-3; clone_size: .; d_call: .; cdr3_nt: TGTGCCACCAGTGCCCAAGGGGATAGCACAGATACGCAGTATTTT; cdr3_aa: CATSAQGDSTDTQYF
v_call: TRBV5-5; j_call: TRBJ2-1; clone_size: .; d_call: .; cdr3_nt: TGTGCCAGCAGCGCAAGCGGGTCCAGCTCCTACAATGAGCAGTTCTTC; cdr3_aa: CASSASGSSSYNEQFF